This T cell receptor (beta chain) was documented in a study of CD8 T cells in ankylosing spondylitis (dated by TCRdb to 2015 to 2018). With regard to the full study: To find TCR variants linked to disease, the study profiled T cell receptor beta repertoires in ankylosing spondylitis patients and healthy donors. The full study cohort was made up of roughly 25 ankylosing spondylitis patients and 108 healthy donors. Peripheral blood was sampled, and synovial fluid was additionally collected from ankylosing spondylitis patients. Overall study results and their limits: A CD8+ phenotype was shown by the disease-linked clones, which were found at relatively low frequencies in peripheral blood. A TCR beta motif made up of eight or nine highly homologous amino acid variants appeared to be characteristic of blood from ankylosing spondylitis patients. According to the report, matched synovial fluid samples from ankylosing spondylitis patients were significantly enriched for the disease-linked clones. Some motif variants had previously been reported in the synovial fluid and blood of reactive arthritis patients, which suggests shared mechanisms of disease initiation.

The CDR3 starts with the cysteine, ends with the phenylalanine, and has 14 residues. Only the CDR3 portion is preserved as DNA: 42 bases, with reading frame beginning at the first base. Between the V and J ends, shortened by 3 bases and 1 base respectively, the junction contains 7 bases. CDR1 and CDR2 (MNHEY, SVGEGT) derive from the germline V gene. This clonotype appeared many times. Which antigen it targets is not known. No base-level quality is on record; no much larger clone is a single base apart. The instrument was an Illumina HiSeq 2500. Quantitative 5'-RACE with molecular barcodes was the method used to prepare the TCR beta libraries. Processing in the source paper ran as follows. Disease-linked TCR variants were identified with a new computational method built on a probabilistic model of VDJ rearrangement. The public reads were quality trimmed at Q25 with fastp and then assembled into clones with MiXCR by TCRdb, keeping productive beta chains. Each CDR3 protein appears once, grouped with its most common genes and DNA. These V and J calls are TCRdb output, not the study's own analysis. The sample has roughly 490,000 distinct CDR3 sequences on record, about 5% of them singletons. 3.5% of the sample is held by the ten biggest clonotypes.

This receptor was identified in a male donor with ankylosing spondylitis. Sequencing input: blood, either unsorted or a sorted T cell fraction (not recorded which). The V and J genes are TRBV6-2 or TRBV6-3 and TRBJ2-4; the D gene is possibly TRBD2, with 5 bases matching. The encoded CDR3 is CASSYSGAKNIQYF. The DNA sequence is TGTGCCAGCAGTTATTCGGGGGCCAAAAACATTCAGTACTTC.